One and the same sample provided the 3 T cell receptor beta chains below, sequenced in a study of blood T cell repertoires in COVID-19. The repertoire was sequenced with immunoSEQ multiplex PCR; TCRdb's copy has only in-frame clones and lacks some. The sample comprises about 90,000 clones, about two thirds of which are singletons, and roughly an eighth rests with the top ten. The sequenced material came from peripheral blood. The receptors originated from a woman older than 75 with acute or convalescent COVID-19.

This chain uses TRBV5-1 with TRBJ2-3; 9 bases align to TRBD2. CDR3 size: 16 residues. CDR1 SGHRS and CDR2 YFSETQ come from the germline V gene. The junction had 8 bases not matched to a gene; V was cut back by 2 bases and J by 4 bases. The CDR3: CASSFAGGPSADTQYF. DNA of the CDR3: TGCGCCAGCAGCTTCGCGGGGGGGCCTTCCGCAGATACGCAGTATTTT.

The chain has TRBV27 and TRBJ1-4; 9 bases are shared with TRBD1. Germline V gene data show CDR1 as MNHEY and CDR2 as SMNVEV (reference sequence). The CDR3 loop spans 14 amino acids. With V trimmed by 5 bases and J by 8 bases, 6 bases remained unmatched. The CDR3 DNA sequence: TGTGCCAGCAGTCCGGGACAGGGCACAGAAAAACTGTTTTTT. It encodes CASSPGQGTEKLFF.

CDR3 bases: TGTGCCAGCAGCCCCTCAAGGGGCCGGGGGGAGACCCAGTACTTC. Protein sequence: CASSPSRGRGETQYF. V is TRBV27 and J is TRBJ2-5; D may be TRBD2 (6 bases). CDR1 MNHEY and CDR2 SMNVEV come from the germline V gene (reference sequence). Trimming removed 6 bases from V and 5 bases from J, with 19 bases in between. This CDR3 contains 15 residues.